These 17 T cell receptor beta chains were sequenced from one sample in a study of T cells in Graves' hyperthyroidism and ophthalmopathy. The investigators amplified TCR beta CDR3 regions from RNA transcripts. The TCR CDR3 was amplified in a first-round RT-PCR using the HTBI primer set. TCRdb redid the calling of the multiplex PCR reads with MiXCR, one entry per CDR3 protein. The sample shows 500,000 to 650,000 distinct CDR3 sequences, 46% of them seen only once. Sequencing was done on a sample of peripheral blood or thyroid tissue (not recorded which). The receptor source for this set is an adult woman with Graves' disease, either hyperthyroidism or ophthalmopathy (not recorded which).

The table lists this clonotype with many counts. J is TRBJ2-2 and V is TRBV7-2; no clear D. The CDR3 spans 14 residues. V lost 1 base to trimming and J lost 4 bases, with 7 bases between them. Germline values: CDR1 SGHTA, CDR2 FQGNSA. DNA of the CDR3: TGTGCCAGCAGCTTAGTCTCGGGCACCGGGGAGCTGTTTTTT. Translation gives CASSLVSGTGELFF.

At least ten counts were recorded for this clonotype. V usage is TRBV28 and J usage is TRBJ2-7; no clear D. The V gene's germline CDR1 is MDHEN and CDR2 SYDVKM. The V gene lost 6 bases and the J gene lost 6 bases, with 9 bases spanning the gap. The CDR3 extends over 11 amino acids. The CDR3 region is CASSTVFEQYF. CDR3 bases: TGTGCCAGCAGCACCGTCTTCGAGCAGTACTTC.

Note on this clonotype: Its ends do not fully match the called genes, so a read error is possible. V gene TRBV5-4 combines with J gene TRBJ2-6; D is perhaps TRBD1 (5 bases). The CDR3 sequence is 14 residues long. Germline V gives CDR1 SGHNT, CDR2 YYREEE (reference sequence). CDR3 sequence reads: CASSLRTGATVLTF. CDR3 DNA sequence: TGTGCCAGCAGCTTGCGAACTGGGGCCACCGTCCTGACTTTC.

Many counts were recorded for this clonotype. CDR3 in DNA: TGTGCCAGTAGGGCCCTCATCCACAGGGCGAACACTGAAGCTTTCTTT. It yields the protein CASRALIHRANTEAFF. The V call is TRBV19, the J call TRBJ1-1, with a possible D match to TRBD1 (6 bases). Germline V gene data show CDR1 as LNHDA and CDR2 as SQIVND (reference sequence). V was shortened by 6 bases and J by 1 base, with 18 bases between the two germline ends. This CDR3 is built from 16 residues.

The CDR3 DNA is TGCGCCAGCAGCCTTCGGACCGGCCCGATGGGTAGTGAAGCTTTCTTT. Translation: CASSLRTGPMGSEAFF. The chain employs TRBV5-1 and TRBJ1-1; D unclear. Germline V gene sequence: CDR1 SGHRS, CDR2 YFSETQ. The CDR3 covers 16 residues. Trimming removed 4 bases from V and 7 bases from J, with 23 bases in between.

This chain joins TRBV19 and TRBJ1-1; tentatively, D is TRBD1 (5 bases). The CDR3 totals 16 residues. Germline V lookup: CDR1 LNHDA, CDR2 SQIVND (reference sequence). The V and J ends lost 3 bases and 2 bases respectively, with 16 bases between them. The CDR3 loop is CASSIGKRGINTEAFF. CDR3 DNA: TGTGCCAGTAGTATCGGCAAAAGGGGAATAAACACTGAAGCTTTCTTT. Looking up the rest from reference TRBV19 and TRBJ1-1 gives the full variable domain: DGGITQSPKYLFRKEGQNVTLSCEQNLNHDAMYWYRQDPGQGLRLIYYSQIVNDFQKGDIAEGYSVSREKKESFPLTVTSAQKNPTAFYLCASSIGKRGINTEAFFGQGTRLTVV.

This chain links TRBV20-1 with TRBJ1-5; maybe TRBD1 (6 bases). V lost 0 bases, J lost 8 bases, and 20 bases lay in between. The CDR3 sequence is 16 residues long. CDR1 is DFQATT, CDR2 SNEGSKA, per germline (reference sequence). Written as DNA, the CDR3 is TGCAGTGCTAGAGAGGGGGGGCGAGGGGTTATAGAGCCCCAGCATTTT. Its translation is CSAREGGRGVIEPQHF.

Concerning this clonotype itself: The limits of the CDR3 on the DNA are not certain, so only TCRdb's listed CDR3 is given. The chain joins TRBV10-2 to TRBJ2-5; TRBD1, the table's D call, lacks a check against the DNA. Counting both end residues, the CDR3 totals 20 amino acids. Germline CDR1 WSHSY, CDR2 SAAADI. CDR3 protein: CASSETGYDGYTFGSGTQYF.

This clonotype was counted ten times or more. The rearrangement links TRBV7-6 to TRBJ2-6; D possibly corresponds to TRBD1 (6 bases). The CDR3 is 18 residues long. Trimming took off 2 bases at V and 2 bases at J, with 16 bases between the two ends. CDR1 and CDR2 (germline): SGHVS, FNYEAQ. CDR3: CASSLWGDRTAGANVLTF. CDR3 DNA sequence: TGTGCCAGCAGCTTATGGGGAGACAGGACTGCTGGGGCCAACGTCCTGACTTTC.

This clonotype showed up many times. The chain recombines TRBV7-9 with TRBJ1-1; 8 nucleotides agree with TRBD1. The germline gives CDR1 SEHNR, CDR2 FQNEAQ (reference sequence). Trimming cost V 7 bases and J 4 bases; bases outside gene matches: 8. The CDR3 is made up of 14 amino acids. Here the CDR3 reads CASTTGQGVTEAFF. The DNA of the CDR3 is TGTGCCAGCACCACAGGACAGGGCGTCACTGAAGCTTTCTTT.

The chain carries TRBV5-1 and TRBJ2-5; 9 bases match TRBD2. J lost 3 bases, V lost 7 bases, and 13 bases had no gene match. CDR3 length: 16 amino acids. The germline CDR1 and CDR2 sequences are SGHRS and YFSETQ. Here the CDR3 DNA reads TGCGCCAGCCATTCCGGGAGAGCGGGAGGAGAAGAGACCCAGTACTTC. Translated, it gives CASHSGRAGGEETQYF.

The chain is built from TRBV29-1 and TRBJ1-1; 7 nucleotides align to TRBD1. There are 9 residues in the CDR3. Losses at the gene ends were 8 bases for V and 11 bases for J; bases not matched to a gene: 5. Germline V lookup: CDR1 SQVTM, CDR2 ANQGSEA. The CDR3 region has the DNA TGCAGCTACACAGGGGCGGCTTTCTTT. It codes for CSYTGAAFF.

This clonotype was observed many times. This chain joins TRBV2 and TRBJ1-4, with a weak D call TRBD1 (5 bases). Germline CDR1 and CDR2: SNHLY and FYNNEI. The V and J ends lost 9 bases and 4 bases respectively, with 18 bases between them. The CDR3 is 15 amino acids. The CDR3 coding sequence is TGTGCCAGTGGGCAGGGAACAGGCATTAATGAAAAACTGTTTTTT. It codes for CASGQGTGINEKLFF.

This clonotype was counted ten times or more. CDR3 bases: TGCGCCAGCAGCTCCGGGACGGAAAATGAAAAACTGTTTTTT. Residues: CASSSGTENEKLFF. The chain recombines TRBV5-1 with TRBJ1-4; TRBD1 might be the D (5 bases). Looked up from germline, CDR1 is SGHRS and CDR2 is YFSETQ. CDR3 size: 14 residues. V dropped 3 bases and J dropped 5 bases, with 11 bases sitting between them.

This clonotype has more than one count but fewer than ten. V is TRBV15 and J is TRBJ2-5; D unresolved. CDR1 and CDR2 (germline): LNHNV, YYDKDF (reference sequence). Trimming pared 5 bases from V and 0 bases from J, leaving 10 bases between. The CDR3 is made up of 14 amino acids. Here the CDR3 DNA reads TGTGCCACCAGCCGAGCACAGTACCAAGAGACCCAGTACTTC. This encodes CATSRAQYQETQYF.

The CDR3: CAISDSSSGNTIYF. In DNA, the CDR3 is TGTGCCATCAGTGATAGCAGCTCTGGAAACACCATATATTTT. V is TRBV10-3 and J is TRBJ1-3; unclear D gene. V lost 3 bases and J lost 0, with 6 bases in between. CDR1 is ENHRY, CDR2 SYGVKD, per germline. The CDR3 has 14 amino acids.

The CDR3 here is CSVEEGLSQARTVIGTQYF. The CDR3 DNA sequence: TGCAGCGTTGAGGAGGGGCTGAGCCAAGCCCGGACTGTCATTGGGACCCAGTACTTC. The chain recombines TRBV29-1 with TRBJ2-5, with a tentative D call TRBD2 (6 bases). This CDR3 region has 19 residues. Looked up from germline, CDR1 is SQVTM and CDR2 is ANQGSEA. The V and J ends lost 3 bases and 7 bases respectively, with 33 bases between them.